Shown below are 13 T cell receptor beta chains from a single sample sequenced in a study of cytomegalovirus exposure and HLA in healthy donors. Both 60 Vbeta primers and 13 Jbeta primers went into the PCR. Measured with immunoSEQ multiplex PCR; TCRdb has only the in-frame clones, and not every one. The repertoire holds around 150,000 clones, 80% seen once, with roughly 6.2% in the top ten. Sequenced sample: PBMCs. The receptors were gathered from a male donor in good health and CMV-seropositive.

The chain uses TRBV18 and TRBJ2-3, with TRBD2 matching over 9 bases. Trimming at V came to 2 bases and at J to 4 bases, leaving 4 bases not matched to a gene. CDR3 length: 15 amino acids. Germline V gene sequence: CDR1 KGHSH, CDR2 LQKENI. The CDR3 loop is CASSPSAGGADTQYF. The CDR3 coding sequence is TGTGCCAGCTCACCAAGCGCGGGAGGGGCAGATACGCAGTATTTT.

The sample holds a few counts of this clone. V usage is TRBV28 and J usage is TRBJ1-1; weak D call: TRBD1 (5 bases). CDR1 is MDHEN, CDR2 SYDVKM, per germline. The CDR3 runs to 16 residues. Trimming took off 2 bases at V and 0 bases at J, with 13 bases between the two ends. The CDR3 coding sequence is TGTGCCAGCAGTTTAGGGGGGTGGGCCCTGAACACTGAAGCTTTCTTT. It translates to CASSLGGWALNTEAFF.

The V gene is TRBV11-3, the J gene TRBJ1-4; possibly TRBD1 for D (6 bases). The germline V and J ends were trimmed by 5 bases and 8 bases, with 18 bases remaining between them. The CDR3 length is 15 residues. Germline V CDR1 and CDR2: SGHNT, YENEEA. Here the CDR3 DNA reads TGTGCCAGCAGCCTTCGACAGGCGGGCTTGGAAAAACTGTTTTTT. Amino acid sequence: CASSLRQAGLEKLFF.

The chain joins TRBV5-1 to TRBJ2-2, with 11 bases matching TRBD2. This CDR3 is built from 15 residues. Trimming at V came to 6 bases and at J to 5 bases, leaving 6 bases not matched to a gene. The germline gives CDR1 SGHRS, CDR2 YFSETQ. The CDR3 reads CASNLGTSGTGELFF. CDR3 bases: TGCGCCAGCAACCTCGGGACTAGCGGAACCGGGGAGCTGTTTTTT. Full variable domain (outside the CDR3, taken from reference TRBV5-1 and TRBJ2-2): KAGVTQTPRYLIKTRGQQVTLSCSPISGHRSVSWYQQTPGQGLQFLFEYFSETQRNKGNFPGRFSGRQFSNSRSEMNVSTLELGDSALYLCASNLGTSGTGELFFGEGSRLTVL.

The chain carries TRBV11-3 and TRBJ2-2, with TRBD2 identical over 10 bases. Germline CDR1 and CDR2: SGHNT and YENEEA. This CDR3 contains 20 residues. The trim removed 2 bases at V and 6 bases at J, leaving 18 bases unmatched. This chain's CDR3 is CASSLSILAGEVYEAGELFF. The CDR3 DNA sequence: TGTGCCAGCAGCTTAAGTATCCTAGCGGGAGAGGTGTACGAGGCCGGGGAGCTGTTTTTT. Full variable domain (outside the CDR3, taken from reference TRBV11-3 and TRBJ2-2): EAGVVQSPRYKIIEKKQPVAFWCNPISGHNTLYWYLQNLGQGPELLIRYENEEAVDDSQLPKDRFSAERLKGVDSTLKIQPAELGDSAVYLCASSLSILAGEVYEAGELFFGEGSRLTVL.

V gene TRBV4-3 combines with J gene TRBJ2-5; TRBD2 aligns across 8 bases. Trimming cost V 0 bases and J 4 bases; bases outside gene matches: 16. CDR1 and CDR2 from the germline V gene are LGHNA and YSLEER. CDR3 length: 19 amino acids. The CDR3 nucleotides are TGCGCCAGCAGCCAAGATATCCTCCGGCGGAGCGGGAGTGGAGAGACCCAGTACTTC. Translation: CASSQDILRRSGSGETQYF.

DNA for the CDR3: TGTGCCAGCAGGTTTAGCGGGAGTCAAAATGAGCAGTTCTTC. Translation: CASRFSGSQNEQFF. This chain connects TRBV27 to TRBJ2-1; 9 bases align to TRBD2. The CDR3 loop spans 14 amino acids. Germline V lookup: CDR1 MNHEY, CDR2 SMNVEV (reference sequence). Trimming cost V 6 bases and J 7 bases; bases outside gene matches: 7.

This rearrangement joins TRBV30 to TRBJ2-5; D may be TRBD1 (6 bases). The CDR3 is 13 amino acids. The germline CDR1 and CDR2 sequences are GTSNPN and SVGIG (reference sequence). Trimming stripped 4 bases from V and 2 bases from J, with 11 bases between. CDR3 sequence: CAWNGQHQETQYF. For the CDR3, the DNA is TGTGCCTGGAACGGACAGCATCAAGAGACCCAGTACTTC.

This clone showed up just once. This rearrangement joins TRBV6-6 to TRBJ2-5, with D perhaps TRBD2 (5 bases). Looked up from germline, CDR1 is MNHNY and CDR2 is SVGAGI (reference sequence). This CDR3 is 16 amino acids long. The V end was cut by 2 bases, the J end by 4 bases, with 17 bases between. The CDR3 DNA sequence: TGTGCCAGCAGTTACCGAATCGTTGCTAGCCTAGAGACCCAGTACTTC. As protein: CASSYRIVASLETQYF.

The V and J genes are TRBV6-5 and TRBJ1-5, with TRBD1 identical over 8 bases. Trimming removed 6 bases from V and 7 bases from J; junction bases left unmatched: 5. The CDR3 has 13 amino acids. Germline-derived CDR1 and CDR2 are MNHEY and SVGAGI. The CDR3 loop is CASRDPGGQPQHF. The CDR3 region has the DNA TGTGCCAGCAGGGACCCAGGGGGCCAGCCCCAGCATTTT.

For this clone: This sample also contains other DNA sequences that code for the same CDR3. V usage is TRBV4-1 and J usage is TRBJ2-1, with D possibly being TRBD2 (7 bases). There are 16 residues in the CDR3. The V and J ends lost 0 bases and 6 bases respectively, with 15 bases between them. The germline V gene encodes CDR1 MGHRA and CDR2 YSYEKL. The CDR3 coding sequence is TGCGCCAGCAGCCAAGACCGGGGGGCCTCGGGCAATGAGCAGTTCTTC. Its protein is CASSQDRGASGNEQFF.

The chain links TRBV19 to TRBJ2-4; 10 bases align to TRBD1. This CDR3 is 18 amino acids long. CDR1 and CDR2 from the germline V gene are LNHDA and SQIVND (reference sequence). V shed 3 bases and J 1 base; nucleotides not matched to a gene: 9. CDR3 in amino acids: CASSIRDRGSYAKNIQYF. The CDR3 coding sequence is TGTGCCAGTAGTATTAGGGACAGGGGAAGTTACGCCAAAAACATTCAGTACTTC.

V and J are TRBV5-6 and TRBJ1-2, with TRBD1 matching over 8 bases. CDR3 length: 14 residues. Germline V gives CDR1 SGHDT, CDR2 YYEEEE. With 0 bases clipped from V and 4 bases from J, the junction kept 2 bases outside the gene matches. DNA of the CDR3: TGTGCCAGCAGCTTGGGGGGACAGGTCTATGGCTACACCTTC. This gives the protein CASSLGGQVYGYTF. Combining the CDR3 with reference TRBV5-6 and TRBJ1-2 gives the whole variable domain DAGVTQSPTHLIKTRGQQVTLRCSPKSGHDTVSWYQQALGQGPQFIFQYYEEEERQRGNFPDRFSGHQFPNYSSELNVNALLLGDSALYLCASSLGGQVYGYTFGSGTRLTVV.